These T cell receptor beta chains were read from a single sample in a study of OX40 agonist ivuxolimab in advanced cancers. Clones were read by immunoSEQ multiplex PCR, and TCRdb kept only the in-frame ones, dropping some. The profile shows roughly 17,000 clones, around 80% of them singletons. Material: CD4+ or CD8+ T cells sorted from blood, obtained in a trial of the OX40 agonist ivuxolimab. These receptors all stem from an adult with an advanced solid tumor such as melanoma, head and neck, liver or kidney cancer. Both conserved end residues are part of each CDR3. The D gene is left open where the match is weak. The listing skips clone size in some rows; elsewhere it reads once, few, many or a size class.

D | J | V | size | CDR3 | DNA
TRBD2 | TRBJ2-4 | TRBV19 | - | CASSGTSGMKNIQYF | TGTGCCAGCTCGGGCACTAGCGGGATGAAAAACATTCAGTACTTC
TRBD1 | TRBJ1-1 | TRBV28 | - | CASSTRTGMNTEAFF | TGTGCCAGCAGTACACGGACAGGGATGAACACTGAAGCTTTCTTT
- | TRBJ1-5 | TRBV7-9 | - | CASSFIFHRRSNQPQHF | TGTGCCAGCAGCTTCATTTTTCATCGGCGGAGCAATCAGCCCCAGCATTTT
TRBD1 | TRBJ1-5 | TRBV19 | - | CASSNDRGGNQPQHF | TGTGCCAGTAGTAACGACAGGGGAGGCAATCAGCCCCAGCATTTT
- | TRBJ1-2 | TRBV4-2 | - | CASSQDVVRDGYNYGYTF | TGTGCCAGCAGCCAAGACGTCGTCCGGGACGGATATAACTATGGCTACACCTTC
TRBD2 | TRBJ2-1 | TRBV2 | once | CASSVAGTSTSYYNEQFF | TGTGCCAGCAGCGTCGCCGGGACTAGTACTTCCTACTACAATGAGCAGTTCTTC
TRBD1 | TRBJ1-1 | TRBV7-3 | - | CASSSGQITEAFF | TGTGCCAGCAGCTCGGGACAGATCACTGAAGCTTTCTTT
- | TRBJ2-7 | TRBV6-1 | - | CASSQLGTSYEQYF | TGTGCCAGCAGCCAACTCGGGACAAGCTACGAGCAGTACTTC
- | TRBJ1-2 | TRBV28 | - | CASSFLEILGYGYTF | TGTGCCAGCAGTTTTCTAGAGATACTCGGCTATGGCTACACCTTC
- | TRBJ2-2 | TRBV27 | - | CASSFLLGRTAGELFF | TGTGCCAGCAGTTTTCTACTCGGGAGGACAGCCGGGGAGCTGTTTTTT
- | TRBJ2-7 | TRBV2 | - | CANRDGYEQYF | TGTGCCAACCGGGACGGCTACGAGCAGTACTTC
- | TRBJ2-3 | TRBV9 | - | CASSASGTFTDTQYF | TGTGCCAGCAGCGCCTCCGGGACTTTCACAGATACGCAGTATTTT
- | TRBJ1-4 | TRBV19 | - | CASSIPRFGTPGEKLFF | TGTGCCAGTAGTATTCCGCGATTCGGGACCCCGGGTGAAAAACTGTTTTTT
- | TRBJ2-3 | TRBV4-2 | - | CASSQDQWAGATDTQYF | TGTGCCAGCAGCCAAGATCAATGGGCGGGGGCCACAGATACGCAGTATTTT
- | TRBJ2-7 | TRBV4-2 | - | CASSQGEYEQYF | TGTGCCAGCAGCCAGGGGGAATACGAGCAGTACTTC
- | TRBJ1-5 | TRBV5-6 | - | CASSLGFSWDRNQPQHF | TGTGCCAGCAGCTTGGGGTTCAGCTGGGATCGCAATCAGCCCCAGCATTTT
TRBD1 | TRBJ1-1 | TRBV2 | once | CASKEDRADTEAFF | TGTGCCAGCAAGGAAGACAGGGCGGACACTGAAGCTTTCTTT
- | TRBJ1-1 | TRBV27 | medium-sized | CASIPLQGVTEAFF | TGTGCCAGCATTCCCCTCCAAGGGGTCACTGAAGCTTTCTTT
TRBD2 | TRBJ2-1 | TRBV29-1 | - | CSVEGTGTSGSNEQFF | TGCAGCGTTGAAGGGACCGGGACTAGCGGGAGTAATGAGCAGTTCTTC
- | TRBJ1-1 | TRBV4-1 | few | CASSQGERDTEAFF | TGCGCCAGCAGCCAAGGGGAGAGGGACACTGAAGCTTTCTTT
- | TRBJ2-3 | TRBV4-1 | once | CASSQDLRGHTDTQYF | TGCGCCAGCAGCCAAGATCTCCGAGGGCACACAGATACGCAGTATTTT
- | TRBJ2-7 | TRBV1 | - | CTSSQRNGGAAKREQYF | TGCACCAGCAGCCAACGGAACGGGGGGGCCGCAAAGCGAGAGCAGTACTTC
- | TRBJ2-7 | TRBV19 | - | CASSPGSIYEQYF | TGTGCCAGTAGTCCGGGATCCATCTACGAGCAGTACTTC
TRBD1 | TRBJ1-2 | TRBV6-6 | - | CASSKGQGNYGYTF | TGTGCCAGCAGTAAGGGACAGGGGAACTATGGCTACACCTTC
- | TRBJ1-2 | TRBV1 | few | CTSSQDGSDRDGYTF | TGCACCAGCAGCCAAGATGGATCGGACAGGGACGGCTACACCTTC
TRBD1 | TRBJ2-2 | TRBV5-1 | - | CASHHWTGDISNTGELFF | TGCGCCAGCCACCATTGGACAGGGGACATTTCGAACACCGGGGAGCTGTTTTTT
- | TRBJ2-7 | TRBV21-1 | - | CASSKGGHLSYEQYF | TGTGCCAGCAGCAAAGGGGGACACCTCTCCTACGAGCAGTACTTC
- | TRBJ2-1 | TRBV10-2 | - | CASSLHEQFF | TGCGCCAGCAGTTTGCATGAGCAGTTCTTC
TRBD2 | TRBJ2-3 | TRBV7-9 | - | CASSFSGGASDTQYF | TGTGCCAGCAGCTTCAGCGGGGGGGCCTCAGATACGCAGTATTTT
- | TRBJ2-3 | TRBV9 | - | CASSVGTGSTDTQYF | TGTGCCAGCAGCGTAGGGACCGGTAGCACAGATACGCAGTATTTT
TRBD1 | TRBJ2-7 | TRBV27 | - | CASSPMGRQGWNEQYF | TGTGCCAGCAGCCCCATGGGGAGACAGGGGTGGAACGAGCAGTACTTC
- | TRBJ1-2 | TRBV7-2 | - | CASSLNPFNYGYTF | TGTGCCAGCAGCTTAAATCCCTTTAACTATGGCTACACCTTC
TRBD2 | TRBJ2-7 | TRBV5-1 | - | CASSLVAGEPYEQYF | TGCGCCAGCAGCTTGGTAGCGGGAGAACCCTACGAGCAGTACTTC
- | TRBJ1-4 | TRBV19 | - | CASSPERATNEKLFF | TGTGCCAGTAGTCCTGAACGTGCAACTAATGAAAAACTGTTTTTT
TRBD2 | TRBJ2-7 | TRBV6-1 | - | CASSWTSGSYEQYF | TGTGCCAGCAGTTGGACTAGCGGTTCCTACGAGCAGTACTTC
TRBD1 | TRBJ2-7 | TRBV7-6 | medium-sized | CASSFGTGLTYEQYF | TGTGCCAGCAGCTTCGGGACAGGCCTTACCTACGAGCAGTACTTC
TRBD2 | TRBJ2-5 | TRBV14 | - | CASSQDPSRLAGGRETQYF | TGTGCCAGCAGCCAAGACCCGTCGCGACTAGCGGGAGGAAGGGAGACCCAGTACTTC
TRBD1 | TRBJ1-1 | TRBV10-3 | - | CAISDRVTGGTEAFF | TGTGCCATCAGTGATAGGGTGACAGGGGGCACTGAAGCTTTCTTT
- | TRBJ2-2 | TRBV27 | - | CASSLRRDVFGELFF | TGTGCCAGCAGTTTACGGCGGGATGTCTTCGGGGAGCTGTTTTTT
TRBD2 | TRBJ2-1 | TRBV19 | - | CASSIGGWRERSQHNEQFF | TGTGCCAGTAGTATTGGGGGTTGGCGGGAGCGGTCTCAGCACAATGAGCAGTTCTTC
TRBD1 | TRBJ2-3 | TRBV4-3 | - | CASSQDLPRGLTDTQYF | TGCGCCAGCAGCCAAGATCTTCCCAGGGGGCTCACAGATACGCAGTATTTT
TRBD1 | TRBJ2-5 | TRBV25-1 | - | CASESRGRWETQYF | TGTGCCAGCGAGAGCAGGGGGCGGTGGGAGACCCAGTACTTC
- | TRBJ1-2 | TRBV7-9 | - | CASSLGGDGYTF | TGTGCCAGCAGCTTAGGAGGGGATGGCTACACCTTC
TRBD2 | TRBJ2-3 | TRBV9 | - | CASSGPSGGALGQGTQYF | TGTGCCAGCAGCGGTCCTAGCGGGGGGGCCTTGGGTCAAGGTACGCAGTATTTT
- | TRBJ2-2 | TRBV10-3 | - | CAFGPTTGELFF | TGTGCCTTCGGACCGACCACCGGGGAGCTGTTTTTT
- | TRBJ2-3 | TRBV7-7 | medium-sized | CASSPTRSGAGDTQYF | TGTGCCAGCAGCCCAACCCGCTCGGGTGCAGGCGATACGCAGTATTTT
- | TRBJ1-1 | TRBV2 | - | CASSSETLNTEAFF | TGTGCCAGCAGTTCGGAGACACTGAACACTGAAGCTTTCTTT
TRBD2 | TRBJ2-1 | TRBV5-1 | - | CASSLISGAYNEQFF | TGCGCCAGCAGCCTTATTAGCGGGGCATACAATGAGCAGTTCTTC
- | TRBJ2-1 | TRBV28 | - | CASSLDSYNEQFF | TGTGCCAGCAGTTTAGATTCCTACAATGAGCAGTTCTTC
TRBD1 | TRBJ2-7 | TRBV5-5 | few | CASSLDGRTGSEQYF | TGTGCCAGCAGCTTAGATGGGCGGACAGGGAGCGAGCAGTACTTC
- | TRBJ2-7 | TRBV28 | - | CASSLVSYEQYF | TGTGCCAGCAGTTTAGTCTCCTACGAGCAGTACTTC